This TCR beta chain came from a study of CD4 and CD8 cells across lung adenocarcinoma regions. To note about this clonotype: Sequence at one end of the junction differs from germline and may be a read error.

This CDR3 has 15 amino acids. CDR1 and CDR2 from the germline V gene are MNHNS and SASEGT. TCRdb re-derived calls from the PCR reads in MiXCR, one entry per CDR3 protein. The table shows roughly 6,500 distinct CDR3 sequences, with about half occurring only once. Samples came from patients with localized non-small cell lung adenocarcinoma. The sample comprised CD4+ T cells from the center of a lung tumor. The V call is TRBV6-1, the J call TRBJ2-1, with TRBD2 identical over 10 bases. Matching the DNA end better, TRBJ2-2 makes the J call doubtful. The sequence was collected from a female donor with lung adenocarcinoma. The CD4 and CD8 labels of this study may be unreliable. The CDR3 DNA sequence: TGTGCCAGCAGTGTTCTAGCGGGAGAGTCCGGTGAGCTGTTTTTT. As protein: CASSVLAGESGELFF.